This T cell receptor (beta chain) was captured by sequencing in a study of CD8 T cells in ankylosing spondylitis. A remark on this clonotype: Its antigen is not known.

Study-wide results and caveats: Characteristic, it appeared, of ankylosing spondylitis blood was a TCR beta motif of fewer than 10 highly homologous variants. Relatively scarce in peripheral blood, disease-linked clones were CD8+.

TCRdb processed the 5' RACE reads anew with MiXCR; each CDR3 protein has one entry. Here the sample spans under 250,000 distinct CDR3 sequences, roughly 32% being singletons. The sequence was collected from a male donor with ankylosing spondylitis or in good health (not recorded which). Material for sequencing was blood, either unsorted or a sorted T cell fraction (not recorded which).

The CDR3 loop is CASSLSRRTDTQYF. CDR3 coding DNA: TGTGCCAGCAGTTTGTCACGGCGGACAGATACGCAGTATTTT. This sequence joins TRBV12-3 or TRBV12-4 and TRBJ2-3; D is uncertain. The CDR3 totals 14 residues. The germline V and J ends were trimmed by 3 bases and 3 bases, with 10 bases remaining between them.